The next 6 T cell receptor beta chains were all read from a single sample in a study of T cell responses to AZD1222 COVID-19 vaccine. TCRdb keeps only in-frame clones here, not all; method: immunoSEQ multiplex PCR. Of more than 120,000 clones detected, roughly 87% appear once; the ten largest clones hold approximately 5.6%. This material consisted of peripheral blood, taken 28 days after the second dose of the MenACWY control vaccine. These receptors were taken from an adult who received the MenACWY meningococcal vaccine as a control.

The V gene is TRBV28, the J gene TRBJ2-5, with 9 bases fitting TRBD2. Germline trimming cut 6 bases from V and 3 bases from J; bases unmatched to any gene: 5. Germline-derived CDR1 and CDR2 are MDHEN and SYDVKM. The CDR3 sequence is 14 residues long. CDR3 region: CASSRLAGKETQYF. The CDR3, as DNA: TGTGCCAGCAGCCGTCTAGCGGGAAAAGAGACCCAGTACTTC.

The V gene is TRBV29-1, the J gene TRBJ1-1; D remains unclear. Germline CDR1 SQVTM, CDR2 ANQGSEA. The CDR3 loop spans 12 amino acids. With 5 bases removed from V and 1 base from J, the gap between germline ends came to 8 bases. CDR3 in DNA: TGCAGCGTTCCCCGACCGAACACTGAAGCTTTCTTT. Encoded protein: CSVPRPNTEAFF.

The chain recombines TRBV27 with TRBJ1-2; 10 nucleotides align to TRBD1. This CDR3 is built from 14 residues. V lost 6 bases and J lost 6; bases outside the gene matches: 7. The germline CDR1 and CDR2 sequences are MNHEY and SMNVEV (reference sequence). DNA for the CDR3: TGTGCCAGCAGATTCCGACAGGGGGCGGATGGCTACACCTTC. Protein sequence: CASRFRQGADGYTF.

The J gene is TRBJ2-1, the V gene TRBV24-1; D may be TRBD1 (6 bases). V was trimmed by 5 bases and J by 7 bases, leaving 14 bases between them. In germline, CDR1 is KGHDR, CDR2 SFDVKD. CDR3 length: 14 amino acids. The CDR3 is CATSVGARGNEQFF. In DNA form, the CDR3 reads TGTGCCACCAGTGTGGGGGCTAGGGGGAATGAGCAGTTCTTC.

The chain has TRBV28 and TRBJ1-2; TRBD1 is a possible D gene (5 bases). Germline lookup yields CDR1 MDHEN and CDR2 SYDVKM. The CDR3 extends over 14 amino acids. V lost 3 bases to trimming and J lost 4 bases, with 12 bases between them. CDR3 residues: CASSFAGSGYGYTF. The CDR3 DNA is TGTGCCAGCAGTTTTGCAGGGTCGGGCTATGGCTACACCTTC.

The V and J genes are TRBV6-4 and TRBJ1-4; D is ambiguous. Trimming stripped 4 bases from V and 8 bases from J, with 20 bases between. The CDR3 sequence is 16 residues long. Germline V gene data show CDR1 as MRHNA and CDR2 as SNTAGT. The CDR3 region is CASSVSRPKVREKLFF. The CDR3 DNA reads as TGTGCCAGCAGTGTTTCAAGACCGAAAGTTAGGGAAAAACTGTTTTTT.